What follows describes a single T cell receptor beta chain. The data were obtained in a study of shared T cell receptors in the human thymus. Measured with immunoSEQ multiplex PCR; TCRdb has only the in-frame clones, and not every one. The sample records about 500,000 clones, 75% to 85% being singletons. The V gene's germline CDR1 is SEHNR and CDR2 FQNEAQ (reference sequence). The CDR3 consists of 13 residues. V was pared by 3 bases and J by 6 bases, with 11 bases between. These same data were also listed under a study on human thymus T cells. That work states: Thymic repertoires of unrelated individuals were reported in related research to overlap highly.

This receptor was taken from a boy less than two years old with a congenital heart defect. The sample was thymocytes. The V and J genes are TRBV7-9 and TRBJ1-1; D unresolved. CDR3 sequence (DNA): TGTGCCAGCAGCTTGGGCATCGTCCCTGAAGCTTTCTTT. Translation gives CASSLGIVPEAFF.